Presented here are 22 T cell receptor beta chains from one specimen sequenced in a study of cytomegalovirus exposure and HLA in healthy donors. Primers: 60 Vbeta forward and 13 Jbeta reverse. The table came from immunoSEQ multiplex PCR; TCRdb's copy has only in-frame clones and leaves some out. The table records approximately 170,000 clones, around 80% of them present only once. Sequenced sample: PBMCs. The origin of the receptors is a man in his forties in good health and CMV-seronegative.

The chain couples TRBV6-6 to TRBJ2-1; tentative D call: TRBD2 (6 bases). CDR3 length: 16 amino acids. Trimming took 7 bases from V and 1 from J, leaving 17 bases between them. The V gene's germline CDR1 is MNHNY and CDR2 SVGAGI (reference sequence). CDR3 sequence: CASTRGSGASYNEQFF. CDR3 sequence (DNA): TGTGCCAGCACCCGGGGGTCTGGTGCGTCCTACAATGAGCAGTTCTTC.

V and J are TRBV7-2 and TRBJ2-2; the D is unclear. V was trimmed by 1 base and J by 7 bases, leaving 10 bases between them. Germline loops: CDR1 SGHTA, CDR2 FQGNSA. The CDR3 contains 14 residues. In nucleotides, the CDR3 is TGTGCCAGCAGCTTAGACCCAAGCATCGGGGAGCTGTTTTTT. Translating it yields CASSLDPSIGELFF.

DNA of the CDR3: TGTGCCAGCAGCACAGGGCGGGACAGGGATCAGCCCCAGCATTTT. Translated: CASSTGRDRDQPQHF. V is TRBV6-5 and J is TRBJ1-5, with 9 bases lining up with TRBD1. V trimming: 6 bases; J trimming: 5 bases; junction bases outside the gene matches: 8. The CDR3 loop spans 15 amino acids. CDR1 is MNHEY, CDR2 SVGAGI, per germline.

The V gene is TRBV10-1, the J gene TRBJ2-4; 7 nucleotides match TRBD2. The CDR3 contains 14 residues. Unmatched junction bases numbered 0, after V lost 3 bases and J lost 1 base. Germline-derived CDR1 and CDR2 are WNHNN and SYGVQD (reference sequence). CDR3 sequence reads: CASSDGGAKNIQYF. The CDR3 nucleotides are TGCGCCAGCAGTGACGGGGGGGCCAAAAACATTCAGTACTTC.

The chain employs TRBV29-1 and TRBJ1-1, with D tentatively TRBD1 (5 bases). From germline, CDR1 is SQVTM and CDR2 ANQGSEA. Trimming removed 5 bases from V and 3 bases from J, with 19 bases in between. The CDR3 is made up of 15 amino acids. The CDR3 region has the DNA TGCAGCGTTTTAGGGATAGGGGTCCGGGACACTGAAGCTTTCTTT. Encoded protein: CSVLGIGVRDTEAFF.

The V and J genes are TRBV5-1 and TRBJ2-6; TRBD2 is a possible D gene (7 bases). V lost 7 bases and J 0 bases, leaving 14 bases between the germline ends. The CDR3 contains 16 residues. Germline V CDR1 and CDR2: SGHRS, YFSETQ. CDR3 in DNA: TGCGCCAGCCGAGGGGGGGTAAGCTCTGGGGCCAACGTCCTGACTTTC. It encodes CASRGGVSSGANVLTF. Combining the CDR3 with reference TRBV5-1 and TRBJ2-6 gives the whole variable domain KAGVTQTPRYLIKTRGQQVTLSCSPISGHRSVSWYQQTPGQGLQFLFEYFSETQRNKGNFPGRFSGRQFSNSRSEMNVSTLELGDSALYLCASRGGVSSGANVLTFGAGSRLTVL.

The chain recombines TRBV6-1 with TRBJ1-1, with 7 bases lining up with TRBD1. The CDR3 has 15 amino acids. V lost 4 bases, J lost 7 bases, and 12 bases stayed unmatched. Germline CDR1 reads MNHNS; CDR2 reads SASEGT. CDR3 DNA: TGTGCCAGCAGTGCCTTATCAGGGGGGCGCAATGAAGCTTTCTTT. Encoded protein: CASSALSGGRNEAFF.

This rearrangement joins TRBV28 to TRBJ1-6; the match to TRBD1 covers 12 bases. The V and J ends lost 5 bases and 7 bases, in that order; junction bases with no gene match: 9. This CDR3 is built from 17 residues. Germline V gene data show CDR1 as MDHEN and CDR2 as SYDVKM. The DNA of the CDR3 is TGTGCCAGCAGTGCGGGACAGGGGGCGTTATGGAATTCACCCCTCCACTTT. Translating it yields CASSAGQGALWNSPLHF.

The chain uses TRBV7-9 and TRBJ2-1, with 10 bases that match TRBD2. The V segment lost 5 bases and the J segment 1 base; nucleotides outside the gene matches: 8. This CDR3 has 17 amino acids. Germline-derived CDR1 and CDR2 are SEHNR and FQNEAQ (reference sequence). CDR3 protein: CASSGTIAGGSYNEQFF. The CDR3 region has the DNA TGTGCCAGCAGCGGAACTATAGCGGGAGGATCCTACAATGAGCAGTTCTTC.

The rearrangement links TRBV27 to TRBJ2-4; D is perhaps TRBD1 (6 bases). The germline CDR1 and CDR2 sequences are MNHEY and SMNVEV (reference sequence). V lost 9 bases, J lost 5 bases, and 14 bases lay in between. CDR3 length equals 13 residues. The DNA of the CDR3 is TGTGCCAGTCAGGGGCTGCTAGAAAACATTCAGTACTTC. It is translated as CASQGLLENIQYF.

The rearrangement joins TRBV5-6 to TRBJ1-2, with TRBD1 identical over 12 bases. Germline V lookup: CDR1 SGHDT, CDR2 YYEEEE. The CDR3 has 16 amino acids. J gave up 4 bases and V 4 bases, and 8 bases lay outside the gene matches. The CDR3 region has the DNA TGTGCCAGCAGCCAACGGCCGGGACAGGGGGCCTATGGCTACACCTTC. Translation gives CASSQRPGQGAYGYTF.

The V and J genes are TRBV5-1 and TRBJ1-2, with no clear D. The CDR3 is made up of 13 amino acids. Between the trimmed V and J ends, which lost 1 base and 2 bases, there was a span of 6 bases. Germline V gene data show CDR1 as SGHRS and CDR2 as YFSETQ. The CDR3 protein is CASSLNNNYGYTF. DNA for the CDR3: TGCGCCAGCAGCTTGAACAACAACTATGGCTACACCTTC.

This clone was seen just once. The chain links TRBV5-6 to TRBJ1-5; D gene uncertain. The germline V gene has CDR1 SGHDT and CDR2 YYEEEE. The CDR3 spans 16 residues. The V and J ends lost 2 bases and 1 base respectively, with 13 bases between them. The CDR3 here is CASSFSGFRSNQPQHF. The CDR3 DNA sequence: TGTGCCAGCAGCTTTTCGGGTTTTCGGAGCAATCAGCCCCAGCATTTT.

This clone was observed a few times. The chain joins TRBV30 to TRBJ1-5; tentative D call: TRBD1 (6 bases). V was cut by 2 bases and J by 5 bases, with 10 bases left in between. Germline loops: CDR1 GTSNPN, CDR2 SVGIG (reference sequence). The CDR3 contains 13 residues. The CDR3 loop is CAWSTGSDQPQHF. The CDR3 DNA reads as TGTGCCTGGAGTACAGGGTCAGATCAGCCCCAGCATTTT.

This clone was detected a few times. The chain employs TRBV5-4 and TRBJ2-7, with D tentatively TRBD1 (6 bases). V was clipped by 4 bases and J by 3 bases, with 14 bases between them. Germline-derived CDR1 and CDR2 are SGHNT and YYREEE (reference sequence). The CDR3 extends over 14 amino acids. The CDR3 loop reads CASSVKGVVYEQYF. In DNA form, the CDR3 reads TGTGCCAGCAGCGTCAAGGGGGTAGTCTACGAGCAGTACTTC.

The DNA of the CDR3 is TGTGCCAGCACCCTATTTACCGGGACAGGGAATCAGCCCCAGCATTTT. This sequence encodes CASTLFTGTGNQPQHF. The rearrangement joins TRBV5-8 to TRBJ1-5, with 9 bases fitting TRBD1. CDR3 length: 16 amino acids. From germline, CDR1 is SGHTS and CDR2 YDEGEE. The trim removed 6 bases at V and 4 bases at J, leaving 11 bases unmatched.

V is TRBV4-2 and J is TRBJ1-2; 8 positions match TRBD1. Germline loops: CDR1 LGHNA, CDR2 YNFKEQ. The CDR3 has 16 residues. Unmatched junction bases numbered 13, after V lost 4 bases and J lost 6 bases. The CDR3 loop reads CASSLGGAGGRDGYTF. The DNA for the CDR3 is TGTGCCAGCAGCCTAGGGGGGGCAGGGGGCCGAGATGGCTACACCTTC.

The V and J genes are TRBV6-1 and TRBJ1-5, with 9 bases identical to TRBD1. The CDR3 runs to 15 residues. Germline-derived CDR1 and CDR2 are MNHNS and SASEGT. V was pared by 6 bases and J by 2 bases, with 5 bases of the junction left unmatched. CDR3 loop: CASSSGTGRNQPQHF. The CDR3 nucleotides read TGTGCCAGCAGCTCCGGGACAGGGCGCAATCAGCCCCAGCATTTT.

V is TRBV30 and J is TRBJ1-3; maybe TRBD1 (6 bases). Trimming took off 4 bases at V and 4 bases at J, with 17 bases between the two ends. This CDR3 is 15 amino acids long. Germline lookup yields CDR1 GTSNPN and CDR2 SVGIG (reference sequence). The CDR3 nucleotides are TGTGCCTGGAACCTTCCGGGACATGGGGGAAACACCATATATTTT. As protein: CAWNLPGHGGNTIYF.

This clone was found a few times. The V call is TRBV5-4, the J call TRBJ2-5; 12 bases line up with TRBD2. From germline, CDR1 is SGHNT and CDR2 YYREEE (reference sequence). The CDR3 loop spans 15 amino acids. The V segment lost 4 bases and the J segment 5 bases; nucleotides outside the gene matches: 6. The CDR3 protein is CASSPRLAGEETQYF. The CDR3 DNA reads TGTGCCAGCAGCCCTAGACTAGCGGGAGAGGAGACCCAGTACTTC.

The chain is built from TRBV19 and TRBJ1-4; no firm D call. CDR1 is LNHDA, CDR2 SQIVND, per germline (reference sequence). The CDR3 contains 16 residues. V was pared by 3 bases and J by 7 bases, with 18 bases between. As DNA, the CDR3 is TGTGCCAGTAGTATGGGCAGCAGTGGATTGGCTGAAAAACTGTTTTTT. Protein: CASSMGSSGLAEKLFF.

The rearrangement links TRBV28 to TRBJ2-7, with 9 bases matching TRBD1. This CDR3 has 18 residues. The ends lost 4 bases at V and 0 bases at J; junction bases unmatched: 13. Germline-derived CDR1 and CDR2 are MDHEN and SYDVKM. CDR3 protein: CASSSTDPTGGVSYEQYF. DNA for the CDR3: TGTGCCAGCAGTTCGACTGACCCGACAGGGGGTGTCTCCTACGAGCAGTACTTC.